This T cell receptor (beta chain) was obtained from a study of blood T cell repertoires in COVID-19. Study in general: T cells, B-cell-depleted T cells, or PBMCs supplied cDNA or gDNA.

There are 19 residues in the CDR3. Germline V gene lookup returns CDR1 SEHNR and CDR2 FQNEAQ (reference sequence). The V end was cut by 8 bases, the J end by 0 bases, with 26 bases between. The repertoire was sequenced with immunoSEQ multiplex PCR; TCRdb's copy has only in-frame clones and lacks some. The sample lists roughly 140,000 clones, about four fifths occurring once. The gene calls are TRBV7-9 and TRBJ2-4, with D possibly TRBD1 on 6 matching bases. The specimen sequenced was peripheral blood. This receptor was taken from a human donor with acute or convalescent COVID-19. The donor label of this sample is uncertain. The CDR3 loop reads CASGASDREGWLAKNIQYF. As DNA, the CDR3 is TGTGCCAGCGGGGCCTCGGACAGAGAAGGGTGGTTAGCCAAAAACATTCAGTACTTC.